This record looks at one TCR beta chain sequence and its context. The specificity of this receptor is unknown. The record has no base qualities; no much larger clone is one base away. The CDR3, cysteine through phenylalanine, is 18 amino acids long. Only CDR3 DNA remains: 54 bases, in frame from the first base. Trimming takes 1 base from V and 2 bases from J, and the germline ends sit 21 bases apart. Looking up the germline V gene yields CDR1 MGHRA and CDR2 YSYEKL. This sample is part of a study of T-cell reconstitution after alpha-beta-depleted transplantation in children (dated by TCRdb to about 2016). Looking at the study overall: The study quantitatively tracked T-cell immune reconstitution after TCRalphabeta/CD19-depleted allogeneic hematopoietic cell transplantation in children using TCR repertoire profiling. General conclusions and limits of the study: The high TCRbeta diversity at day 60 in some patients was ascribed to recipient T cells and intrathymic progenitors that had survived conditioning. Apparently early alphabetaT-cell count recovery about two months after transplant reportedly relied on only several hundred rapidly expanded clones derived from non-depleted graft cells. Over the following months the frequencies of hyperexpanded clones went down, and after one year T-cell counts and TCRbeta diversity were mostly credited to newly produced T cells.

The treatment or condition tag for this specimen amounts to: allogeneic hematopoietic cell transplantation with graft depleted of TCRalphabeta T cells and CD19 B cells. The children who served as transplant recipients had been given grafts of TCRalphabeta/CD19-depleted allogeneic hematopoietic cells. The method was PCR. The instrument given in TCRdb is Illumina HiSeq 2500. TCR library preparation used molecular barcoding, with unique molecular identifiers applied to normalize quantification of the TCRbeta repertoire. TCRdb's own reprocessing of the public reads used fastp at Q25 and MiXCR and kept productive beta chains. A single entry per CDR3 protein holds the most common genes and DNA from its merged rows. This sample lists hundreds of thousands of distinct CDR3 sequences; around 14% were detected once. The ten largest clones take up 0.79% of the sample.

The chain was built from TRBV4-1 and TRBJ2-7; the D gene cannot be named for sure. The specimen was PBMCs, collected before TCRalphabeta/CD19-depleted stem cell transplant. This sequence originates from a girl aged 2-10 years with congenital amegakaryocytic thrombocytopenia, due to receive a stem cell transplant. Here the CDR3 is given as CASSQGQLPGADPYEQYF. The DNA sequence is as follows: TGCGCCAGCAGCCAAGGCCAACTTCCGGGTGCGGACCCCTACGAGCAGTACTTC.